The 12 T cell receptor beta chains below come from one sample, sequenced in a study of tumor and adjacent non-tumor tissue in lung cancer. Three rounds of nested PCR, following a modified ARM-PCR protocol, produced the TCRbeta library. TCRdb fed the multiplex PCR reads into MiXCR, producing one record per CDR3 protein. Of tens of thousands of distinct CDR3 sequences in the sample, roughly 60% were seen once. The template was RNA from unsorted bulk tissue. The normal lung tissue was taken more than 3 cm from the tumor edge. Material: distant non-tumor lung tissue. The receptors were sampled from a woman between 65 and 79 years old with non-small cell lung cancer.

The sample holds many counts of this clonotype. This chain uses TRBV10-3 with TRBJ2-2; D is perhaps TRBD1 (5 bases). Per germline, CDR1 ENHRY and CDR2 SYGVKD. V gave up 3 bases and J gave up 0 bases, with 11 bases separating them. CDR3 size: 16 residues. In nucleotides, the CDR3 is TGTGCCATCAGTGACCCCGGCAGGGCGAACACCGGGGAGCTGTTTTTT. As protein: CAISDPGRANTGELFF.

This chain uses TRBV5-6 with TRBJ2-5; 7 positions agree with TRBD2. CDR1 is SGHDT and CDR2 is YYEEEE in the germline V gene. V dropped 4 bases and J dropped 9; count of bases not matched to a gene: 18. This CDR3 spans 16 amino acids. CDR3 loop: CASSLTGAGEYFAQYF. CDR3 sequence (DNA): TGTGCCAGCAGCCTGACTGGGGCGGGGGAGTATTTCGCCCAGTACTTC.

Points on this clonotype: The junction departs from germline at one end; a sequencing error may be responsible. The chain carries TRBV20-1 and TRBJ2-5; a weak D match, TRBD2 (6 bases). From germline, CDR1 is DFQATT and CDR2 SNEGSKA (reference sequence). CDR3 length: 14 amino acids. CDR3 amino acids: CSARTGRGSETQYF. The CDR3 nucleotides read TGCAGTGCTAGAACGGGACGGGGGTCAGAGACCCAGTATTTC.

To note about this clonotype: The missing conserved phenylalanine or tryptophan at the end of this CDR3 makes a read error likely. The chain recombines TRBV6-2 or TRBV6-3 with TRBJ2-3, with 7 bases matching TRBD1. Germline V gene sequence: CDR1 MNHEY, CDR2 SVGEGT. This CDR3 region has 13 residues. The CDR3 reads CASSRDSIDTQYS. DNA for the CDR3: TGTGCCAGCAGTCGGGACAGCATAGATACGCAGTATTCT.

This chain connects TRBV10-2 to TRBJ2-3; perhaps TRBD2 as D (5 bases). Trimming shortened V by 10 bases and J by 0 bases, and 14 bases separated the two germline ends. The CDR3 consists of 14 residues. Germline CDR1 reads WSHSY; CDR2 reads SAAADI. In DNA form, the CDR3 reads TGCGCCATCTGTGAGGGAATTAGCACAGATACGCAGTATTTT. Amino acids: CAICEGISTDTQYF.

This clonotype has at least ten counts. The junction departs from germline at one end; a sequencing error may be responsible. The CDR3 DNA reads as TGTGCCAGCAGCCCGACTAGCGGGAGAGCAGATACGCAGTATTTT. This encodes CASSPTSGRADTQYF. J is TRBJ2-3 and V is TRBV5-1; TRBD2 agrees at 12 bases. This CDR3 spans 15 amino acids. Germline V gene data show CDR1 as SGHRS and CDR2 as YFSETQ.

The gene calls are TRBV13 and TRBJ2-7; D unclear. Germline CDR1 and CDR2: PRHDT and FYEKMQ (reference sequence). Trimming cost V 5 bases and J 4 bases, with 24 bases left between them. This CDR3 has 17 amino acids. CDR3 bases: TGTGCCAGCAGCAAATTTTTTAACACGGTCGAAATATACGAGCAGTACTTC. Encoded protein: CASSKFFNTVEIYEQYF.

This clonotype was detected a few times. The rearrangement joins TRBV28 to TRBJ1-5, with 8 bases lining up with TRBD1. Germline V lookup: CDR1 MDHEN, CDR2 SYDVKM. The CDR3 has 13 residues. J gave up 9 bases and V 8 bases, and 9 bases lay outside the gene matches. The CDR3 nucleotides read TGTGCCAGCCGGGACAGGCTTCATCGGCCCCAGCATTTT. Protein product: CASRDRLHRPQHF.

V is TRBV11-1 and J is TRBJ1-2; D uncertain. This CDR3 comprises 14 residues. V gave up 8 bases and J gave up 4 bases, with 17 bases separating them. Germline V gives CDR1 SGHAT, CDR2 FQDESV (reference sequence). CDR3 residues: CASDHPGVGYGYTF. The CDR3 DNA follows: TGTGCCAGCGATCATCCGGGAGTTGGCTATGGCTACACCTTC.

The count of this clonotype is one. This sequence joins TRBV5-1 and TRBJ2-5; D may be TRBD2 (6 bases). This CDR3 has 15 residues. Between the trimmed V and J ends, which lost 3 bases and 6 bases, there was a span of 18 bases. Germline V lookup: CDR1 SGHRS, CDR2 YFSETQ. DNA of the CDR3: TGCGCCAGCAGCTGGGCATCGCAGGAGGGCCAGACCCAGTACTTC. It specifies CASSWASQEGQTQYF.

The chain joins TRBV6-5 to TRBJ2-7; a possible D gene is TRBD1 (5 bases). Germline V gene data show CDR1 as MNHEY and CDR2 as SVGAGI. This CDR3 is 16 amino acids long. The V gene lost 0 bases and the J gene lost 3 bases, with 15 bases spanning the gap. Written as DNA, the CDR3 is TGTGCCAGCAGTTACTCGTATTGGGGCAGGAGCTACGAGCAGTACTTC. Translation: CASSYSYWGRSYEQYF.

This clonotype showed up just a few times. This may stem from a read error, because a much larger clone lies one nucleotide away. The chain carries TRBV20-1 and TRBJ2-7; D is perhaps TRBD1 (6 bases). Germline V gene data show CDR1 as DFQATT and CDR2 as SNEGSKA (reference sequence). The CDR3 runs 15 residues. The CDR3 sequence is CSVRPLGPGEREQYF. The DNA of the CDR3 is TGCAGTGTTAGACCCCTGGGACCAGGGGAACGCGAGCAGTACTTC.